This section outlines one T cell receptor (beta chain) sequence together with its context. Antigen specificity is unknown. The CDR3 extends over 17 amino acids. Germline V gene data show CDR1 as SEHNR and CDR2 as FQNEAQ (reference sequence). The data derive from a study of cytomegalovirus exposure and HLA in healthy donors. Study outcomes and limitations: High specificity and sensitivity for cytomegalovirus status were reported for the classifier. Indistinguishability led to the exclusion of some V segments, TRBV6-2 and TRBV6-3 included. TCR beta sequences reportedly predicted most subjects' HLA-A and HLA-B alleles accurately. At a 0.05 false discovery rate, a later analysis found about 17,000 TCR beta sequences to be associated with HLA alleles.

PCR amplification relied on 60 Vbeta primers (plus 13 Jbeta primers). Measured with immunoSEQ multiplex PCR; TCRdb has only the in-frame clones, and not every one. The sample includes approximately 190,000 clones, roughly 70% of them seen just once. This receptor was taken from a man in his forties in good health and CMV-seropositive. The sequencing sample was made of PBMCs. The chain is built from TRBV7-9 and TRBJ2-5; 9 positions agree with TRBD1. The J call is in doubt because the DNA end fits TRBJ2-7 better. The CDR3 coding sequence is TGTGCCAGCAGCCCTATGGACAGGGGACAACCAAACTACGAGCAGTACTTC. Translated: CASSPMDRGQPNYEQYF.